This T cell receptor (beta chain) emerged from a study of T cells in Graves' hyperthyroidism and ophthalmopathy. Study-level results: Among clonotypes expanded in thyroid above 0.001, most were also found in blood.

In patients aged 18 to 65, hyperthyroidism was newly diagnosed, with duration under 2 months. Patients were excluded because of uncontrolled infection, other autoimmune disease, pregnancy or lactation. There are 13 residues in the CDR3. Germline V gene data show CDR1 as KGHSH and CDR2 as LQKENI. V was pared by 6 bases and J by 0 bases, with 7 bases between. This clonotype was counted at least ten times. The antigen is undetermined. RNA transcripts provided the source from which TCR beta CDR3 regions were amplified. When the TCR CDR3 underwent first-round RT-PCR, the HTBI primer set was used. TCRdb independently ran MiXCR on the multiplex PCR reads; one entry per CDR3 protein. The sample includes about 480,000 distinct CDR3 sequences, 13% to 15% of them seen just once.

This clonotype was sampled from a young woman with Graves' hyperthyroidism. This chain joins TRBV18 and TRBJ2-3, with D unresolved. Sample: blood. The CDR3 DNA reads TGTGCCAGCTCGCGTTTGAGCACAGATACGCAGTATTTT. Its translation is CASSRLSTDTQYF.